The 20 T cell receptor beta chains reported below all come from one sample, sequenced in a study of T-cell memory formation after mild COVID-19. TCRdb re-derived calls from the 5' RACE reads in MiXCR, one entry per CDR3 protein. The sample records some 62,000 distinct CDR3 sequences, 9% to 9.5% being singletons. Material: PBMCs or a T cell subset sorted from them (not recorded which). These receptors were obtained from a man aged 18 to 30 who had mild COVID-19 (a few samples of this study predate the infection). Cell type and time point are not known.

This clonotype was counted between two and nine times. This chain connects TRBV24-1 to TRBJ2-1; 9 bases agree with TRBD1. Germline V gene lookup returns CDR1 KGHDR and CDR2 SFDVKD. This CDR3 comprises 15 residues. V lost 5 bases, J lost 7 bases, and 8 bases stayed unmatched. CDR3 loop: CATSGTGTGLNEQFF. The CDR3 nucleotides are TGTGCCACCAGTGGAACCGGGACAGGGTTAAATGAGCAGTTCTTC.

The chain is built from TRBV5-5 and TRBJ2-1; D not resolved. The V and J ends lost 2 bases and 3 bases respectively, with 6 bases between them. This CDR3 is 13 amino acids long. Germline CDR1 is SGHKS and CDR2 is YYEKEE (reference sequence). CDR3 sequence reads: CASSFRGYNEQFF. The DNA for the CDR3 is TGTGCCAGCAGCTTCCGCGGCTACAATGAGCAGTTCTTC.

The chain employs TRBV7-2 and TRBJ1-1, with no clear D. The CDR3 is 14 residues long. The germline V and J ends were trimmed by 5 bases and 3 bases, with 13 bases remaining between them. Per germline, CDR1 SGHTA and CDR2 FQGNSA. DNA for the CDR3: TGTGCCAGCAGCCTCACGGCGGCGGACACTGAAGCTTTCTTT. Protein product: CASSLTAADTEAFF. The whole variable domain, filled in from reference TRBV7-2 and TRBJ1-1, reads GAGVSQSPSNKVTEKGKDVELRCDPISGHTALYWYRQSLGQGLEFLIYFQGNSAPDKSGLPSDRFSAERTGGSVSTLTIQRTQQEDSAVYLCASSLTAADTEAFFGQGTRLTVV.

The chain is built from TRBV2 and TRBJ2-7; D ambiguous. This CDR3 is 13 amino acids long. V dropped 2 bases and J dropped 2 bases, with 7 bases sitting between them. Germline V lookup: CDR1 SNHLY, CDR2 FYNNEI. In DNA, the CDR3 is TGTGCCAGCAGTGAAACACCAACCTACGAGCAGTACGTC. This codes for CASSETPTYEQYV.

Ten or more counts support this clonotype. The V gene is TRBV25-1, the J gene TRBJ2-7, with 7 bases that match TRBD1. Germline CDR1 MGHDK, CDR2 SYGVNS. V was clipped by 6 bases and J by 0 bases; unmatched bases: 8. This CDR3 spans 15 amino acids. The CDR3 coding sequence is TGTGCCAGCAGCCCCAGTGACAGGGCCTCCTACGAGCAGTACTTC. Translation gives CASSPSDRASYEQYF.

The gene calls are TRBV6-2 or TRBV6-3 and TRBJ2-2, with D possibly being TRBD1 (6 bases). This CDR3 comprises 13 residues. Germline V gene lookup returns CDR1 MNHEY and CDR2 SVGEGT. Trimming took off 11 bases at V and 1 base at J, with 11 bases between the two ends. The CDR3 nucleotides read TGTGCCTGCTCACAGGGGAACACCGGGGAGCTGTTTTTT. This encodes CACSQGNTGELFF.

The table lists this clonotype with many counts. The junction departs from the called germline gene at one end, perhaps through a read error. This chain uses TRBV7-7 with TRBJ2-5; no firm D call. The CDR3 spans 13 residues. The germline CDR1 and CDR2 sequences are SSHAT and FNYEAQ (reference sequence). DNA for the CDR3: TGTGCTAGCAGCTTAGACGGGTCGAGGACCCAGTACTTC. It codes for CASSLDGSRTQYF.

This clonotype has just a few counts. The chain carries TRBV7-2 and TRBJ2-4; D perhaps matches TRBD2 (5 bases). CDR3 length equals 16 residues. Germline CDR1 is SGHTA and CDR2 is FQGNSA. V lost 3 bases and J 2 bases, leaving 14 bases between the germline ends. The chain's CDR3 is CASSFDTTGSKNIQYF. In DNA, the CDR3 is TGTGCCAGCAGCTTCGACACGACGGGGTCCAAAAACATTCAGTACTTC.

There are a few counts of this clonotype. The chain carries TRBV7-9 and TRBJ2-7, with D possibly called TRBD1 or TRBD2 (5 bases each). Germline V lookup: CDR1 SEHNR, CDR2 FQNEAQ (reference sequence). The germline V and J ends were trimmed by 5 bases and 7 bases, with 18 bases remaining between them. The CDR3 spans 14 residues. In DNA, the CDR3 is TGTGCCAGCAGCCCGACAGAGAACGGGGTGGAGCAGTACGTC. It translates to CASSPTENGVEQYV.

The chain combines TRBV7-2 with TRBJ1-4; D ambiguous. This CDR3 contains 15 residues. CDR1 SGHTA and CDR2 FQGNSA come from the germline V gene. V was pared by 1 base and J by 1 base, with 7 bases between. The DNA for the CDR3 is TGTGCCAGCAGCTTAGTTCCGCAAACTAATGAAAAACTGTTTTTT. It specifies CASSLVPQTNEKLFF. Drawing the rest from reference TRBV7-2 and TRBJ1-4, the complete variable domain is GAGVSQSPSNKVTEKGKDVELRCDPISGHTALYWYRQSLGQGLEFLIYFQGNSAPDKSGLPSDRFSAERTGGSVSTLTIQRTQQEDSAVYLCASSLVPQTNEKLFFGSGTQLSVL.

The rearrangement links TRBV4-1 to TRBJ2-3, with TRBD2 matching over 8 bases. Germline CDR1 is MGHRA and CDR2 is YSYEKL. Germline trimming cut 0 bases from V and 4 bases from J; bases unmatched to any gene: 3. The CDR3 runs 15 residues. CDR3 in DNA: TGCGCCAGCAGCCAAGACAGGACTAGCTCAGATACGCAGTATTTT. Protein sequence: CASSQDRTSSDTQYF.

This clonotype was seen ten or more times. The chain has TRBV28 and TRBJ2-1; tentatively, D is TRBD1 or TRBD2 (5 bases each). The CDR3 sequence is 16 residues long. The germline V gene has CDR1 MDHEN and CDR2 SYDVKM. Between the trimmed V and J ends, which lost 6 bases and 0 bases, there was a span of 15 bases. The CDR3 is CASRLTGLNSYNEQFF. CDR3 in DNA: TGTGCCAGCAGGCTTACAGGACTGAACTCCTACAATGAGCAGTTCTTC.

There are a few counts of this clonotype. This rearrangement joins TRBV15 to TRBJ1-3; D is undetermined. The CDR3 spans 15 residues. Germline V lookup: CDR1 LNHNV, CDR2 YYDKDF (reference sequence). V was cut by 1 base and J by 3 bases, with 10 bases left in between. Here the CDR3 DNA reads TGTGCCACCAGCAGAGGACGGGAAGATGGAAACACCATATATTTT. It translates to CATSRGREDGNTIYF.

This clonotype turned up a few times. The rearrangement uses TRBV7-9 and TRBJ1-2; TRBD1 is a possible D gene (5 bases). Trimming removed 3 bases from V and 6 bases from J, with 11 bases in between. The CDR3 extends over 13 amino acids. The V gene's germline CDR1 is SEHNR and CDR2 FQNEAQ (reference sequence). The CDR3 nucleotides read TGTGCCAGCAGCTTCGGGGCAGCGGATGGCTACACCTTC. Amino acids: CASSFGAADGYTF.

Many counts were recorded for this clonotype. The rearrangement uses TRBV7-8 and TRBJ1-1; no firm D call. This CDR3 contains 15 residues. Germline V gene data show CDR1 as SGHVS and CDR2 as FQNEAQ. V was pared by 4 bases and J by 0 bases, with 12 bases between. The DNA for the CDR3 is TGTGCCAGCAGCTCCCGCGTAGGGATGAACACTGAAGCTTTCTTT. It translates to CASSSRVGMNTEAFF. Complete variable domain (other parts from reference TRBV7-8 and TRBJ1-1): GAGVSQSPRYKVAKRGQDVALRCDPISGHVSLFWYQQALGQGPEFLTYFQNEAQLDKSGLPSDRFFAERPEGSVSTLKIQRTQQEDSAVYLCASSSRVGMNTEAFFGQGTRLTVV.

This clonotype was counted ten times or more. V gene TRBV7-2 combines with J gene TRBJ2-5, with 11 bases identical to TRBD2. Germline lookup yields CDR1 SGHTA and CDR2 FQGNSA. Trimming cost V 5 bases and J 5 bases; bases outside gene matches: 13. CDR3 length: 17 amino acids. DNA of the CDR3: TGTGCCAGCAGCGCGAACGAGCCTAGCGGGGGGTCGGAGACCCAGTACTTC. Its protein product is CASSANEPSGGSETQYF.

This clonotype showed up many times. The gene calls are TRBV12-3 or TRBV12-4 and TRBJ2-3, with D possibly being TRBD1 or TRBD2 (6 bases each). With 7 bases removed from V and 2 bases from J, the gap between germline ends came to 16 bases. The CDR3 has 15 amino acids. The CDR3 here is CASTPPGADTDTQYF. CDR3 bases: TGTGCCAGCACTCCTCCGGGGGCGGACACAGATACGCAGTATTTT.

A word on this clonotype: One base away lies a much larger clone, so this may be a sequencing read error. CDR3 residues: CASSPGVNTGELFF. CDR3 nucleotide sequence: TGTGCCAGCAGCCCCGGGGTAAACACCGGGGAGCTGTTTTTT. The chain is built from TRBV7-3 and TRBJ2-2; TRBD2 is a possible D gene (5 bases). V was cut by 5 bases and J by 2 bases, with 9 bases left in between. The CDR3 is 14 residues long. CDR1 and CDR2 from the germline V gene are SGHTA and FQGTGA.

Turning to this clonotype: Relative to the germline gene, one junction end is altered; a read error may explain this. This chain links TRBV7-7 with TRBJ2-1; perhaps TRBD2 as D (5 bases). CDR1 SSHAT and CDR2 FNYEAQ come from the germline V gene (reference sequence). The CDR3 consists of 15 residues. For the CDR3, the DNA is TGTGCTAGCAGCTTAGGACTCTTCCCCACCGAGGAGCAGTTCTTC. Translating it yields CASSLGLFPTEEQFF.

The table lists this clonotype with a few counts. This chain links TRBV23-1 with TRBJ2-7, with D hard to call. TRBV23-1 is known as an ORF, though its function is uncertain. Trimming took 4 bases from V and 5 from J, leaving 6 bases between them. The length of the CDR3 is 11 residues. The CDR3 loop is CASSRKDEQYV. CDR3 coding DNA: TGCGCCAGCAGTCGGAAGGACGAGCAGTACGTC.